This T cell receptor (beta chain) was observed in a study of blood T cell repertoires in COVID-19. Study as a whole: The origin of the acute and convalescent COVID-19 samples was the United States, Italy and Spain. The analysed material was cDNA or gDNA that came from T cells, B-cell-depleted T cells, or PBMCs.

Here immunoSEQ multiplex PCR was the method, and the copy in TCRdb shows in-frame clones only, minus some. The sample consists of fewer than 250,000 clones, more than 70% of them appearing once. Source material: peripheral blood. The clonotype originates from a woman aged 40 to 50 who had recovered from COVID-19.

The CDR3 protein is CASSDSGGGETQYF. The CDR3 bases are TGTGCCAGCAGTGACAGCGGGGGCGGAGAGACCCAGTACTTC. The chain has TRBV2 and TRBJ2-5; 8 nucleotides line up with TRBD2. J lost 4 bases, V lost 3 bases, and 4 bases had no gene match. The length of the CDR3 is 14 residues. Germline V gene data show CDR1 as SNHLY and CDR2 as FYNNEI.